The following is a TCR beta chain sequence with its context. Its antigen remains unidentified. Only in-frame clones appear in the TCRdb table, and some are missing; sequencing was by immunoSEQ multiplex PCR. The table has approximately 17,000 clones, approximately 90% seen once. The time point here: newly diagnosed, previously untreated cHL patient sample. The data were taken from a study of PD-1 blockade in classical Hodgkin lymphoma. The CDR3 consists of 16 residues. CDR1 is SNHLY and CDR2 is FYNNEI in the germline V gene. With 7 bases clipped from V and 7 bases from J, the junction kept 13 bases outside the gene matches. Study outcomes and limitations: Newly diagnosed patients were reported to start with lower TCR diversity than healthy donors.

Specimen: peripheral blood mononuclear cells (PBMCs). The chain has TRBV2 and TRBJ1-5, with TRBD1 matching over 10 bases. The clonotype was recovered from a human donor with classical Hodgkin lymphoma. The CDR3 sequence: CASKSLSTGGVQPQHF. The CDR3 region has the DNA TGTGCCAGCAAATCCCTATCGACAGGGGGCGTCCAGCCCCAGCATTTT.